This T cell receptor beta chain is from a study of CD8+CD57+ T cells in acquired aplastic anemia. Study in general: DNA from sorted CD4+ and CD8+ cells averaged around 3.5 ug.

Germline-derived CDR1 and CDR2 are ENHRY and SYGVKD. V lost 3 bases, J lost 6 bases, and 6 bases lay in between. The CDR3 totals 11 residues. Patients sequenced had flow cytometry evidence of CD8+CD57+ cell expansion. All participating patients were living with severe acquired aplastic anemia. By the time of blood sampling, patients had still received no therapy. Genomic DNA templated the TCR beta VDJ and CDR3 profiling. TCRdb passed the reads through MiXCR, listing each CDR3 protein once. The profile shows some 150,000 distinct CDR3 sequences, about 52% of them singletons. This clonotype has ten or more counts. What it binds is not known. Study findings and constraints: Between patients and controls, over 25 CD8+ CDR3 sequences were found in common.

Sequencing was performed on sorted CD4+, CD8+, or CD8+CD57+ T cells (not recorded which) from PBMCs. J is TRBJ2-7 and V is TRBV10-3, with D hard to call. This sequence originates from a human donor with aplastic anemia. The CDR3: CAISDRAEQYF. Written as DNA, the CDR3 is TGTGCCATCAGTGATAGGGCCGAGCAGTACTTC.